These 6 T cell receptor beta chains share one sample of origin, sequenced in a study of cytomegalovirus exposure and HLA in healthy donors (dated by TCRdb to about 2017). Receptor amplification or capture employed the immunoSEQ multiplex PCR assay. A mixture of 60 forward primers for TCR Vbeta segments and 13 reverse primers for TCR Jbeta segments was used in the multiplex PCR. TCRdb retrieved this table from immuneACCESS and kept in-frame rearrangements only. Not all clones are present; in checked studies, unresolved V genes account for under half, and no reason is known for the remainder. The sample table records tens of thousands of clones. The ten largest clones take up around 1.6% of the sample. Sequenced sample: PBMCs. These receptors originate from a woman aged 55-75 years in good health and CMV-seronegative.

CDR3 in DNA: TGTGCCAGCAGCTTAGTCCGGGACTCTGGGGCCAACGTCCTGACTTTC. This codes for CASSLVRDSGANVLTF. This chain uses TRBV7-9 with TRBJ2-6; TRBD2 is a possible D gene (5 bases). Germline V gene sequence: CDR1 SEHNR, CDR2 FQNEAQ (reference sequence). The CDR3 is 16 amino acids. V lost 1 base and J lost 0, with 7 bases in between.

The CDR3 region is CASRAGGTSNYGYTF. The CDR3, as DNA: TGTGCCAGCAGGGCCGGAGGAACATCCAACTATGGCTACACCTTC. The rearrangement links TRBV5-4 to TRBJ1-2; D uncertain. Germline CDR1 SGHNT, CDR2 YYREEE (reference sequence). Trimming removed 5 bases from V and 2 bases from J, with 16 bases in between. CDR3 length: 15 amino acids.

The chain is built from TRBV19 and TRBJ2-1; 9 positions match TRBD2. J lost 2 bases, V lost 6 bases, and 17 bases had no gene match. The CDR3 is 19 amino acids. CDR1 and CDR2 (germline): LNHDA, SQIVND (reference sequence). Here the CDR3 DNA reads TGTGCCAGTAGCCGCGGCTTTGCGGGAGGGCCCCTTACCTACAATGAGCAGTTCTTC. It encodes CASSRGFAGGPLTYNEQFF.

The chain couples TRBV2 to TRBJ2-1, with a tentative D call TRBD1 (7 bases). This CDR3 has 17 residues. Trimming took 4 bases from V and 9 from J, leaving 25 bases between them. The germline V gene encodes CDR1 SNHLY and CDR2 FYNNEI. The CDR3 is CASSAPRGDPRISEQFF. The CDR3 DNA follows: TGTGCCAGCAGTGCCCCCAGGGGGGACCCTAGGATCAGTGAGCAGTTCTTC.

The V call is TRBV28, the J call TRBJ1-2, with TRBD1 matching 7 bases. Unmatched junction bases numbered 4, after V lost 3 bases and J lost 3 bases. In germline, CDR1 is MDHEN, CDR2 SYDVKM. The CDR3 runs 14 residues. The chain's CDR3 is CASSLGTGDYGYTF. CDR3 bases: TGTGCCAGCAGTTTGGGAACAGGGGACTATGGCTACACCTTC.

The chain uses TRBV11-2 and TRBJ2-7; 12 nucleotides align to TRBD1. In germline, CDR1 is SGHAT, CDR2 FQNNGV. V lost 7 bases, J lost 0 bases, and 7 bases stayed unmatched. This CDR3 comprises 16 residues. The CDR3 nucleotides read TGTGCCAGCACCGGGACAGGGGGCTCAACCTCCTACGAGCAGTACTTC. It codes for CASTGTGGSTSYEQYF.